These 15 T cell receptor beta chains were sequenced from one sample in a study of PD-1 blockade in classical Hodgkin lymphoma. Clones were read by immunoSEQ multiplex PCR, and TCRdb kept only the in-frame ones, dropping some. The data hold 95,000 to 100,000 clones, with about 89% observed a single time. Relapse after autologous stem cell transplantation occurred in every patient, and brentuximab vedotin exposure varied. The sequences come from peripheral blood mononuclear cells (PBMCs), collected before the second cycle of nivolumab. These receptors were taken from a human donor with classical Hodgkin lymphoma.

The chain uses TRBV19 and TRBJ1-4; 9 nucleotides line up with TRBD1. V was clipped by 6 bases and J by 8 bases; unmatched bases: 13. Germline CDR1 LNHDA, CDR2 SQIVND (reference sequence). This CDR3 spans 16 amino acids. CDR3 bases: TGTGCCAGTAGAAAGATCCCGGGACAGGGCCAAGAAAAACTGTTTTTT. This translates into CASRKIPGQGQEKLFF.

DNA of the CDR3: TGTGCCAGCAGCTTAGTTGCTGGGACTCATACCCACGAGCAGTACTTC. Translated: CASSLVAGTHTHEQYF. The rearrangement joins TRBV7-8 to TRBJ2-7; TRBD2 might be the D (6 bases). Germline CDR1 and CDR2: SGHVS and FQNEAQ. V lost 1 base and J 5 bases, leaving 18 bases between the germline ends. The CDR3 spans 16 residues.

V and J are TRBV30 and TRBJ1-5; no definite D call. This CDR3 is 13 amino acids long. Germline loops: CDR1 GTSNPN, CDR2 SVGIG (reference sequence). V was clipped by 1 base and J by 5 bases, with 9 bases between them. The DNA for the CDR3 is TGTGCCTGGAGTGGGGTCGGGGATCAGCCCCAGCATTTT. This sequence encodes CAWSGVGDQPQHF. The whole variable domain, remainder taken from reference TRBV30 and TRBJ1-5, is SQTIHQWPATLVQPVGSPLSLECTVEGTSNPNLYWYRQAAGRGLQLLFYSVGIGQISSEVPQNLSASRPQDRQFILSSKKLLLSDSGFYLCAWSGVGDQPQHFGDGTRLSIL.

The rearrangement links TRBV4-3 to TRBJ1-1; no firm D call. CDR1 is LGHNA, CDR2 YSLEER, per germline. CDR3 length equals 15 residues. Trimming pared 4 bases from V and 1 base from J, leaving 13 bases between. CDR3: CASSRVHPANTEAFF. CDR3 DNA: TGCGCCAGCAGCCGAGTACACCCAGCGAACACTGAAGCTTTCTTT.

This chain joins TRBV4-3 and TRBJ1-2; TRBD1 is a possible D gene (6 bases). From germline, CDR1 is LGHNA and CDR2 YSLEER. Trimming pared 0 bases from V and 3 bases from J, leaving 14 bases between. CDR3 length equals 16 residues. DNA for the CDR3: TGCGCCAGCAGCCAAGAAGCGGGGGGCTTATACTATGGCTACACCTTC. Encoded protein: CASSQEAGGLYYGYTF.

The rearrangement joins TRBV6-4 to TRBJ2-3, with 7 bases that match TRBD2. The CDR3 consists of 14 residues. Germline loops: CDR1 MRHNA, CDR2 SNTAGT. Trimming cost V 6 bases and J 0 bases; bases outside gene matches: 3. CDR3 sequence: CASSQRGSTDTQYF. The DNA for the CDR3 is TGTGCCAGCAGCCAGCGGGGTAGCACAGATACGCAGTATTTT.

This clone occurred once. The chain has TRBV30 and TRBJ2-1; D is ambiguous. Germline loops: CDR1 GTSNPN, CDR2 SVGIG (reference sequence). CDR3 size: 15 residues. The ends were cut back, 0 bases at V and 4 bases at J, with 13 bases in the middle. CDR3 protein: CAWSVLGILYNEQFF. The CDR3 coding sequence is TGTGCCTGGAGTGTACTTGGCATCCTTTACAATGAGCAGTTCTTC.

The chain carries TRBV7-9 and TRBJ1-5; 7 bases align to TRBD1. CDR1 SEHNR and CDR2 FQNEAQ come from the germline V gene (reference sequence). The CDR3 covers 13 residues. Trimming took 5 bases from V and 4 from J; bases not matched to a gene: 2. The CDR3 DNA reads TGTGCCAGCAGCCCAGGGGGGAATCAGCCCCAGCATTTT. It encodes CASSPGGNQPQHF.

The rearrangement joins TRBV7-6 to TRBJ1-1; D is possibly TRBD1 (6 bases). Deletions cut 5 bases from V and 2 bases from J, with 15 bases between. Germline V CDR1 and CDR2: SGHVS, FNYEAQ. CDR3 length: 15 residues. CDR3 bases: TGTGCCAGCAGCCGGGGGCGCTCGGAAAACACTGAAGCTTTCTTT. This gives the protein CASSRGRSENTEAFF.

The chain combines TRBV7-2 with TRBJ2-1; the D gene is possibly TRBD2 (5 bases). Germline values: CDR1 SGHTA, CDR2 FQGNSA. There are 14 residues in the CDR3. V was shortened by 5 bases and J by 6 bases, with 14 bases between the two germline ends. The CDR3 region is CASSRTLVGNEQFF. DNA of the CDR3: TGTGCCAGCAGCCGGACTCTAGTAGGCAATGAGCAGTTCTTC.

V usage is TRBV5-1 and J usage is TRBJ2-7; D gene ambiguous. Trimming left V 1 base short and J 6 bases short, with 8 bases between. Germline values: CDR1 SGHRS, CDR2 YFSETQ. The CDR3 length is 12 residues. For the CDR3, the DNA is TGCGCCAGCAGCTTGCGGGCCGGCGAGCAGTACTTC. Translating gives CASSLRAGEQYF.

This chain links TRBV5-1 with TRBJ2-4; the match to TRBD2 covers 9 bases. CDR3 size: 16 residues. CDR1 is SGHRS, CDR2 YFSETQ, per germline. V trimming: 1 base; J trimming: 5 bases; junction bases outside the gene matches: 7. In nucleotides, the CDR3 is TGCGCCAGCAGCTTGTTTGCTAGCGGGATCGAAAACATTCAGTACTTC. It is translated as CASSLFASGIENIQYF.

This chain links TRBV7-9 with TRBJ2-3; 9 bases match TRBD1. CDR1 and CDR2 (germline): SEHNR, FQNEAQ (reference sequence). This CDR3 comprises 16 residues. V was clipped by 6 bases and J by 1 base; unmatched bases: 8. In DNA, the CDR3 is TGTGCCAGCAGGTCCCGCCGGGACAGGGGCACAGATACGCAGTATTTT. This translates into CASRSRRDRGTDTQYF. Full variable domain (missing parts from reference TRBV7-9 and TRBJ2-3): DTGVSQNPRHKITKRGQNVTFRCDPISEHNRLYWYRQTLGQGPEFLTYFQNEAQLEKSRLLSDRFSAERPKGSFSTLEIQRTEQGDSAMYLCASRSRRDRGTDTQYFGPGTRLTVL.

The rearrangement links TRBV2 to TRBJ2-1, with D possibly matching TRBD2 (6 bases). The V end was cut by 6 bases, the J end by 0 bases, with 12 bases between. The CDR3 totals 15 residues. The germline CDR1 and CDR2 sequences are SNHLY and FYNNEI. The CDR3 DNA is TGTGCCAGCAGACAACGTAGCGGCTCCTACAATGAGCAGTTCTTC. Its translation is CASRQRSGSYNEQFF.

This sequence joins TRBV4-3 and TRBJ2-7; TRBD1 matches 9 bases. The germline V gene encodes CDR1 LGHNA and CDR2 YSLEER. The V and J ends lost 2 bases and 0 bases, in that order; junction bases with no gene match: 11. The CDR3 is made up of 18 amino acids. CDR3: CASSQSRTGAVSSYEQYF. The CDR3 DNA is TGCGCCAGCAGCCAATCCCGGACAGGGGCCGTGAGCTCCTACGAGCAGTACTTC.